This entry is about one T cell receptor (beta chain). Its antigen is currently unknown. From germline, CDR1 is MGHDK and CDR2 SYGVNS. The CDR3 consists of 17 residues. V was cut by 2 bases and J by 0 bases, with 11 bases left in between. The data belong to a study of cytomegalovirus exposure and HLA in healthy donors. Donors consisted of healthy bone marrow donors. Use of 60 Vbeta and 13 Jbeta primers characterized the PCR. Sequenced by immunoSEQ multiplex PCR; TCRdb stores in-frame clones only, minus some. This table has roughly 240,000 clones, approximately 84% appearing once. Study observations and caveats: Presence/absence analyses rested on an assumption that sequencing depth was roughly uniform across donors. The authors reported that TCR beta sequences could predict HLA-A and HLA-B alleles. These predictions were accurate for most subjects in the first cohort.

The origin of this receptor is a girl aged 2-10 years in good health and CMV-seronegative. Sequenced sample: PBMCs. This chain joins TRBV25-1 and TRBJ1-6, with D possibly being TRBD1 (5 bases). DNA for the CDR3: TGTGCCAGCAGTGAAGGGGCCCCGAGCTCCTATAATTCACCCCTCCACTTT. Translating gives CASSEGAPSSYNSPLHF.